One and the same sample provided the 20 T cell receptor beta chains below, sequenced in a study of vaccination and CD4 T cells after COVID-19. TCRdb analysed the PCR reads with MiXCR anew, one entry per CDR3 protein. This table holds roughly 14,000 distinct CDR3 sequences, less than 80% found once. The starting material was CD4+ T cells from blood, obtained after SARS-CoV-2 vaccination. The receptor source for this set is a human donor who had recovered from COVID-19.

The chain employs TRBV2 and TRBJ1-5; no firm D call. Trimming took 2 bases from V and 9 from J, leaving 23 bases between them. The germline V gene has CDR1 SNHLY and CDR2 FYNNEI. The CDR3 totals 17 residues. The CDR3 DNA reads TGTGCCAGCAGTGAATTAGTAAACAGTCGTGACATTAGGCCCCAGCATTTT. It specifies CASSELVNSRDIRPQHF.

The rearrangement uses TRBV28 and TRBJ2-1; D is unresolved. This CDR3 region has 14 residues. CDR1 is MDHEN, CDR2 SYDVKM, per germline. V was cut by 6 bases and J by 2 bases, with 11 bases left in between. CDR3 nucleotides: TGTGCCAGCAGCATCGGACGGGCCTACAATGAGCAGTTCTTC. Its protein product is CASSIGRAYNEQFF. Using reference TRBV28 and TRBJ2-1 for the parts outside the CDR3, the full variable domain is DVKVTQSSRYLVKRTGEKVFLECVQDMDHENMFWYRQDPGLGLRLIYFSYDVKMKEKGDIPEGYSVSREKKERFSLILESASTNQTSMYLCASSIGRAYNEQFFGPGTRLTVL.

This clonotype was counted only a few times. This chain joins TRBV20-1 and TRBJ1-6, with 12 nucleotides matching TRBD1. Germline values: CDR1 DFQATT, CDR2 SNEGSKA (reference sequence). CDR3 length: 20 amino acids. Trimming removed 0 bases from V and 0 bases from J; junction bases left unmatched: 9. The CDR3 DNA reads as TGCAGTGCTAGAGATCCCGGGGACAGGGGGCGCAGCTCCTATAATTCACCCCTCCACTTT. This translates into CSARDPGDRGRSSYNSPLHF.

The chain couples TRBV20-1 to TRBJ2-5, with D possibly being TRBD1 (6 bases). The CDR3 loop spans 14 amino acids. V lost 0 bases and J 2 bases, leaving 10 bases between the germline ends. The germline gives CDR1 DFQATT, CDR2 SNEGSKA (reference sequence). The CDR3 nucleotides read TGCAGTGCTAGAGAGCAGGGGAGACAAGAGACCCAGTACTTC. Its protein product is CSAREQGRQETQYF.

The chain combines TRBV2 with TRBJ1-1, with D hard to call. The CDR3 sequence is 11 residues long. Germline V lookup: CDR1 SNHLY, CDR2 FYNNEI. V was trimmed by 6 bases and J by 1 base, leaving 3 bases between them. The CDR3 DNA reads as TGTGCCAGCAGACGGAACACTGAAGCTTTCTTT. This gives the protein CASRRNTEAFF.

The chain employs TRBV20-1 and TRBJ2-7; TRBD2 matches 7 bases. J was trimmed by 6 bases and V by 5 bases; bases with no gene match: 10. The CDR3 consists of 13 residues. In germline, CDR1 is DFQATT, CDR2 SNEGSKA (reference sequence). The CDR3 nucleotides read TGCAGTGCTCCGGGGGGTCCCCTCTCCGAGCAGTACTTC. It codes for CSAPGGPLSEQYF.

The chain combines TRBV10-3 with TRBJ1-6; 7 positions match TRBD1. The V gene end was trimmed by 6 bases and the J gene end by 6 bases; junction bases not matched to a gene: 2. CDR1 is ENHRY and CDR2 is SYGVKD in the germline V gene. The CDR3 length is 13 residues. The CDR3 region has the DNA TGTGCCATCAGGGGGACAGTTAATTCACCCCTCCACTTT. Its protein is CAIRGTVNSPLHF.

V and J are TRBV10-3 and TRBJ1-1; D is ambiguous. In germline, CDR1 is ENHRY, CDR2 SYGVKD. The V end lost 1 base, the J end lost 5 bases, and 8 bases lay between the germline ends. CDR3 length: 13 residues. This CDR3 reads CAISEWSPTEAFF. The CDR3 DNA follows: TGTGCCATCAGTGAGTGGTCGCCTACTGAAGCTTTCTTT.

This chain connects TRBV30 to TRBJ2-7; D gene ambiguous. Trimming took off 4 bases at V and 5 bases at J, with 12 bases between the two ends. In germline, CDR1 is GTSNPN, CDR2 SVGIG (reference sequence). The length of the CDR3 is 12 residues. The CDR3 loop is CAWKAGQHEQYF. The CDR3, as DNA: TGTGCCTGGAAGGCCGGGCAGCACGAGCAGTACTTC.

The chain recombines TRBV7-2 with TRBJ2-5; D not resolved. V shed 0 bases and J shed 5 bases, with 7 bases lying between them. Germline V gene lookup returns CDR1 SGHTA and CDR2 FQGNSA. This CDR3 has 13 amino acids. This CDR3 is CASSLAHRETQYF. CDR3 sequence (DNA): TGTGCCAGCAGCTTAGCCCACCGGGAGACCCAGTACTTC.

The chain uses TRBV7-9 and TRBJ2-7; D is unresolved. Germline V gene data show CDR1 as SEHNR and CDR2 as FQNEAQ (reference sequence). With 6 bases removed from V and 2 bases from J, the gap between germline ends came to 8 bases. The CDR3 is 12 amino acids. The CDR3 sequence: CASRGAAYEQYF. CDR3 DNA: TGTGCCAGCAGAGGAGCTGCCTACGAGCAGTACTTC. The complete variable domain, with remaining parts taken from reference TRBV7-9 and TRBJ2-7, reads DTGVSQNPRHKITKRGQNVTFRCDPISEHNRLYWYRQTLGQGPEFLTYFQNEAQLEKSRLLSDRFSAERPKGSFSTLEIQRTEQGDSAMYLCASRGAAYEQYFGPGTRLTVT.

This clonotype came up a few times. CDR3 coding DNA: TGCAGTGTTACCACAGGGAGCCAAATGAACACTGAAGCTTTCTTT. Its protein product is CSVTTGSQMNTEAFF. This sequence joins TRBV20-1 and TRBJ1-1; D may be TRBD1 (6 bases). The CDR3 is 15 amino acids. The germline V and J ends were trimmed by 7 bases and 0 bases, with 18 bases remaining between them. The V gene's germline CDR1 is DFQATT and CDR2 SNEGSKA (reference sequence).

The V gene is TRBV2, the J gene TRBJ1-4; the D gene is possibly TRBD1 (5 bases). Germline-derived CDR1 and CDR2 are SNHLY and FYNNEI. Trimming pared 4 bases from V and 3 bases from J, leaving 6 bases between. The CDR3 extends over 13 amino acids. The CDR3 coding sequence is TGTGCCAGCAGTGGGGGCCCTAATGAAAAACTGTTTTTT. Its translation is CASSGGPNEKLFF.

This chain uses TRBV7-9 with TRBJ2-5; 9 bases fit TRBD1. Germline V gives CDR1 SEHNR, CDR2 FQNEAQ (reference sequence). This CDR3 has 17 residues. Unmatched junction bases numbered 12, after V lost 3 bases and J lost 4 bases. Written as DNA, the CDR3 is TGTGCCAGCAGCTTGACAGGGGGACAGGGCGCAAGAGAGACCCAGTACTTC. Translation: CASSLTGGQGARETQYF.

V usage is TRBV7-9 and J usage is TRBJ2-3; D perhaps matches TRBD1 (6 bases). CDR1 and CDR2 (germline): SEHNR, FQNEAQ (reference sequence). This CDR3 spans 15 amino acids. The germline V and J ends were trimmed by 0 bases and 1 base, with 8 bases remaining between them. The CDR3 protein is CASSLAAGGTDTQYF. The CDR3 DNA reads TGTGCCAGCAGCTTAGCCGCAGGGGGCACAGATACGCAGTATTTT.

The chain employs TRBV21-1 and TRBJ2-1; whether TRBD2, the table's D call, matches the DNA was not checked. TRBV21-1 is an annotated pseudogene. The CDR3 runs to 15 residues. CDR3 DNA sequence: TGTGCCAGCAGCAAACCCCCCGGGAGGGGGAATGAGCAGTTCTTC. Its translation: CASSKPPGRGNEQFF.

This chain uses TRBV6-1 with TRBJ1-2; D not certain. The CDR3 spans 16 residues. Per the germline V gene, CDR1 is MNHNS and CDR2 is SASEGT. V lost 1 base to trimming and J lost 3 bases, with 15 bases between them. Here the CDR3 reads CASSEDVQNRYYGYTF. The CDR3 DNA reads as TGTGCCAGCAGTGAAGACGTACAAAACAGATACTATGGCTACACCTTC.

This clonotype has more than one count but fewer than ten. The chain has TRBV27 and TRBJ2-2; 11 bases are shared with TRBD2. Per the germline V gene, CDR1 is MNHEY and CDR2 is SMNVEV (reference sequence). The CDR3 has 17 amino acids. V trimming: 2 bases; J trimming: 4 bases; junction bases outside the gene matches: 6. The CDR3 region is CASSLATSGIPTGELFF. For the CDR3, the DNA is TGTGCCAGCAGTTTAGCGACTAGCGGGATACCCACCGGGGAGCTGTTTTTT.

The chain recombines TRBV20-1 with TRBJ1-2, with D possibly matching TRBD1 (6 bases). The CDR3 is 13 residues long. Trimming cost V 7 bases and J 2 bases, with 14 bases left between them. CDR1 DFQATT and CDR2 SNEGSKA come from the germline V gene (reference sequence). This chain's CDR3 is CSVPGELNYGYTF. CDR3 sequence (DNA): TGCAGTGTCCCAGGGGAATTGAACTATGGCTACACCTTC.

The chain combines TRBV6-1 with TRBJ1-5; tentative D call: TRBD1 (5 bases). This CDR3 has 16 residues. Trimming pared 4 bases from V and 4 bases from J, leaving 17 bases between. CDR1 is MNHNS and CDR2 is SASEGT in the germline V gene. In nucleotides, the CDR3 is TGTGCCAGCAGTGCCCTTTTGAAGGGGAGAAATCAGCCCCAGCATTTT. This translates into CASSALLKGRNQPQHF.